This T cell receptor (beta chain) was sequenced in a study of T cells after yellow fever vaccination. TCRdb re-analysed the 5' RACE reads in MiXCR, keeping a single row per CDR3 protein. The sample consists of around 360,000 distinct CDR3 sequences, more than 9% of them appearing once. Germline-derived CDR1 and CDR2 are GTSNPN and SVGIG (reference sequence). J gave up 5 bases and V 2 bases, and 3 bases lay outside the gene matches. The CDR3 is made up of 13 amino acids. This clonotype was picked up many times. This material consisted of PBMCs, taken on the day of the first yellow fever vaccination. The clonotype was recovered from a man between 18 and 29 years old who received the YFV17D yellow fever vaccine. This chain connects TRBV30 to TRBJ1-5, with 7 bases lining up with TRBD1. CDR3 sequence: CAWSLQGDQPQHF. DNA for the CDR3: TGTGCCTGGAGTTTGCAGGGGGATCAGCCCCAGCATTTT.